Each of the 26 T cell receptor beta chains below was sequenced from the same sample in a study of blood T cell repertoires in COVID-19. Data came from immunoSEQ multiplex PCR; TCRdb stores just in-frame clones and leaves some out. The repertoire holds 130,000 or so clones, with approximately 90% as singletons. The specimen sequenced was peripheral blood. The receptors stem from a human donor with COVID-19, enrolled during active disease. The donor label of this sample is uncertain.

This clone was recorded a few times. The sample has other DNA sequences that encode this CDR3 too. The chain joins TRBV24-1 to TRBJ1-1; 7 bases map to TRBD1. Per germline, CDR1 KGHDR and CDR2 SFDVKD. The CDR3 sequence is 15 residues long. V trimming: 4 bases; J trimming: 2 bases; junction bases outside the gene matches: 6. CDR3 residues: CATSDSRQGNTEAFF. CDR3 DNA: TGTGCCACCAGTGACTCTAGACAGGGTAACACTGAAGCTTTCTTT.

The chain couples TRBV27 to TRBJ1-1; D may be TRBD1 (6 bases). Germline assignment: CDR1 MNHEY and CDR2 SMNVEV (reference sequence). V lost 6 bases to trimming and J lost 3 bases, with 14 bases between them. The CDR3 is made up of 14 amino acids. The CDR3 nucleotides read TGTGCCAGCAGCCGGAGGGGGAGGGACACTGAAGCTTTCTTT. This gives the protein CASSRRGRDTEAFF.

This chain connects TRBV27 to TRBJ1-2; the D is unclear. CDR3 size: 14 residues. Trimming cost V 6 bases and J 4 bases, with 15 bases left between them. The germline gives CDR1 MNHEY, CDR2 SMNVEV (reference sequence). The CDR3 loop reads CASRRDGLVYGYTF. The CDR3 bases are TGTGCCAGCAGAAGAGACGGACTAGTCTATGGCTACACCTTC.

CDR3 region: CASSASLDEQYF. The DNA for the CDR3 is TGTGCCAGCAGTGCCTCACTGGACGAGCAGTACTTC. The gene calls are TRBV25-1 and TRBJ2-7; D gene unclear. V was shortened by 4 bases and J by 5 bases, with 9 bases between the two germline ends. The CDR3 is 12 residues long. Per the germline V gene, CDR1 is MGHDK and CDR2 is SYGVNS.

The chain couples TRBV6-6 to TRBJ1-1, with 7 positions matching TRBD1. The CDR3 sequence is 12 residues long. With 5 bases clipped from V and 8 bases from J, the junction kept 5 bases outside the gene matches. From germline, CDR1 is MNHNY and CDR2 SVGAGI (reference sequence). The CDR3 nucleotides are TGTGCCAGCAGTCCGAGACAGGGCGAAGCTTTCTTT. Translation gives CASSPRQGEAFF.

The chain joins TRBV5-1 to TRBJ1-1, with D possibly being TRBD1 (5 bases). This CDR3 is 14 amino acids long. V was trimmed by 4 bases and J by 3 bases, leaving 13 bases between them. Germline V CDR1 and CDR2: SGHRS, YFSETQ. CDR3 bases: TGCGCCAGCAGCCCGACAGCCCAGGACACTGAAGCTTTCTTT. Translating it yields CASSPTAQDTEAFF.

The V gene is TRBV5-4, the J gene TRBJ1-6, with TRBD1 matching over 7 bases. V lost 0 bases, J lost 10 bases, and 4 bases stayed unmatched. The germline gives CDR1 SGHNT, CDR2 YYREEE (reference sequence). The CDR3 contains 14 residues. CDR3 in amino acids: CASSLGQGRSPLHF. The CDR3 bases are TGTGCCAGCAGCTTGGGACAGGGCAGGTCACCCCTCCACTTT.

The chain combines TRBV28 with TRBJ1-1; D remains unclear. Trimming stripped 5 bases from V and 1 base from J, with 11 bases between. The germline V gene has CDR1 MDHEN and CDR2 SYDVKM. This CDR3 comprises 14 residues. CDR3 in amino acids: CASSQTDGNTEAFF. The CDR3 DNA reads as TGTGCCAGCAGTCAGACTGACGGGAACACTGAAGCTTTCTTT.

This chain joins TRBV28 and TRBJ2-5, with 12 bases fitting TRBD2. V lost 7 bases and J lost 2; bases outside the gene matches: 2. Germline values: CDR1 MDHEN, CDR2 SYDVKM. This CDR3 comprises 14 residues. The CDR3 coding sequence is TGTGCCAGCAACGGACTAGCGGGACAAGAGACCCAGTACTTC. Translation gives CASNGLAGQETQYF.

The CDR3 nucleotides are TGTGCCAGCAGCTTAGATAGTGTTGTAGTTAATGGCTACACCTTC. This gives the protein CASSLDSVVVNGYTF. The V call is TRBV11-2, the J call TRBJ1-2; D gene uncertain. CDR1 and CDR2 from the germline V gene are SGHAT and FQNNGV. The V and J ends lost 0 bases and 6 bases respectively, with 14 bases between them. The length of the CDR3 is 15 residues.

The J gene is TRBJ2-7, the V gene TRBV4-2; TRBD2 agrees at 8 bases. V trimming: 1 base; J trimming: 0 bases; junction bases outside the gene matches: 8. The CDR3 contains 17 residues. Per germline, CDR1 LGHNA and CDR2 YNFKEQ. CDR3 sequence (DNA): TGTGCCAGCAGCCAAGTGCCCTCCGGGGGGGACTCCTACGAGCAGTACTTC. It yields the protein CASSQVPSGGDSYEQYF.

The chain combines TRBV7-6 with TRBJ1-4; 9 bases match TRBD1. From germline, CDR1 is SGHVS and CDR2 FNYEAQ. This CDR3 has 15 amino acids. The trim removed 1 base at V and 10 bases at J, leaving 7 bases unmatched. Written as DNA, the CDR3 is TGTGCCAGCAGCTTAGAGACAGGGGGAATCGGAAAACTGTTTTTT. Translation: CASSLETGGIGKLFF.

This clone was seen more than once but under ten times. The gene calls are TRBV3-1 (or the pseudogene TRBV3-2) and TRBJ2-4; weak D call: TRBD2 (5 bases). Germline-derived CDR1 and CDR2 are LGHDT and YNNKEL (reference sequence). The CDR3 extends over 15 amino acids. The V end lost 5 bases, the J end lost 1 base, and 12 bases lay between the germline ends. The CDR3 is CASSSHSVAKNIQYF. The DNA of the CDR3 is TGTGCCAGCAGCTCTCATAGCGTGGCCAAAAACATTCAGTACTTC.

The J gene is TRBJ2-7, the V gene TRBV6-5; 10 bases match TRBD1. The trim removed 5 bases at V and 2 bases at J, leaving 3 bases unmatched. This CDR3 has 14 residues. Looked up from germline, CDR1 is MNHEY and CDR2 is SVGAGI. CDR3 coding DNA: TGTGCCAGCAGTACGGGGACAGGGGCCTACGAGCAGTACTTC. This gives the protein CASSTGTGAYEQYF.

The chain uses TRBV9 and TRBJ2-3; the match to TRBD2 covers 8 bases. This CDR3 comprises 15 residues. V gave up 0 bases and J gave up 4 bases; unmatched junction bases: 4. From germline, CDR1 is SGDLS and CDR2 YYNGEE. The CDR3 loop reads CASSVVSGGPDTQYF. CDR3 sequence (DNA): TGTGCCAGCAGCGTAGTTTCGGGGGGGCCAGATACGCAGTATTTT.

V usage is TRBV2 and J usage is TRBJ1-1; a weak D match, TRBD1 (5 bases). The CDR3 totals 14 residues. V was pared by 5 bases and J by 1 base, with 11 bases between. Germline loops: CDR1 SNHLY, CDR2 FYNNEI. DNA for the CDR3: TGTGCCAGCAGTCCGCGACAGAAGAACACTGAAGCTTTCTTT. This gives the protein CASSPRQKNTEAFF.

CDR3 coding DNA: TGTGCCAGCAGCCGAATACTAGGGAGTGAAGCTTTCTTT. As protein: CASSRILGSEAFF. The chain joins TRBV3-1 (or the pseudogene TRBV3-2) to TRBJ1-1; D remains unclear. The CDR3 contains 13 residues. Germline V gives CDR1 LGHDT, CDR2 YNNKEL (reference sequence). V was pared by 4 bases and J by 7 bases, with 13 bases between.

The chain joins TRBV6-5 to TRBJ1-2, with a weak D call TRBD1 (5 bases). The CDR3 consists of 15 residues. Germline V gives CDR1 MNHEY, CDR2 SVGAGI. V was shortened by 10 bases and J by 7 bases, with 25 bases between the two germline ends. The CDR3 protein is CAKTHPGLGRCGYTF. The CDR3 nucleotides are TGTGCCAAAACCCATCCGGGACTAGGGCGTTGTGGCTACACCTTC.

This chain uses TRBV6-1 with TRBJ1-1; D not resolved. Trimming cost V 0 bases and J 2 bases, with 7 bases left between them. CDR3 length: 14 amino acids. The germline CDR1 and CDR2 sequences are MNHNS and SASEGT. The CDR3 protein is CASSEATENTEAFF. The CDR3 DNA reads TGTGCCAGCAGTGAAGCCACAGAAAACACTGAAGCTTTCTTT.

V is TRBV24-1 and J is TRBJ2-4; TRBD1 agrees at 8 bases. V lost 2 bases to trimming and J lost 2 bases; unmatched junction nucleotides: 7. Germline V lookup: CDR1 KGHDR, CDR2 SFDVKD. The CDR3 is made up of 17 amino acids. The CDR3 sequence: CATSDSQDRAPKNIQYF. For the CDR3, the DNA is TGTGCCACCAGTGATTCCCAGGACAGGGCCCCCAAAAACATTCAGTACTTC.

The CDR3 DNA is TGTGCCAGCAGTGCGGGACGGACAGGGACGACCTACGAGCAGTACTTC. It yields the protein CASSAGRTGTTYEQYF. The V gene is TRBV6-2 or TRBV6-3, the J gene TRBJ2-7; 8 bases are a match to TRBD1. The junction had 11 bases not matched to a gene; V was cut back by 5 bases and J by 2 bases. The germline V gene has CDR1 MNHEY and CDR2 SVGEGT. This CDR3 is built from 16 residues.

The chain combines TRBV5-4 with TRBJ1-3; the match to TRBD1 covers 9 bases. CDR3 length: 14 amino acids. Germline V gene data show CDR1 as SGHNT and CDR2 as YYREEE (reference sequence). Trimming took 4 bases from V and 4 from J; bases not matched to a gene: 3. Written as DNA, the CDR3 is TGTGCCAGCAGCCCCGGGACAGGGGGAAACACCATATATTTT. Its translation: CASSPGTGGNTIYF.

The chain couples TRBV6-5 to TRBJ2-7; 12 nucleotides agree with TRBD2. This CDR3 has 14 residues. Germline V lookup: CDR1 MNHEY, CDR2 SVGAGI. V lost 5 bases, J lost 5 bases, and 4 bases stayed unmatched. In nucleotides, the CDR3 is TGTGCCAGCAGTCGACTAGCGGGAGTCCACGAGCAGTACTTC. This gives the protein CASSRLAGVHEQYF.

The V call is TRBV3-1 (or the pseudogene TRBV3-2), the J call TRBJ2-1; perhaps TRBD2 as D (5 bases). The CDR3 spans 14 residues. The V end lost 0 bases, the J end lost 9 bases, and 12 bases lay between the germline ends. Germline values: CDR1 LGHDT, CDR2 YNNKEL (reference sequence). The CDR3 reads CASSQDRLAGEQFF. DNA of the CDR3: TGTGCCAGCAGCCAAGATCGGCTAGCCGGTGAGCAGTTCTTC.

CDR3 nucleotides: TGTGCCAGCAGCTTAGGGGGGCTTGGGGGAAACACCATATATTTT. It specifies CASSLGGLGGNTIYF. This rearrangement joins TRBV7-8 to TRBJ1-3; perhaps TRBD1 as D (6 bases). CDR1 is SGHVS, CDR2 FQNEAQ, per germline. This CDR3 has 15 amino acids. The V and J ends lost 1 base and 4 bases respectively, with 11 bases between them. The complete variable domain, with remaining parts taken from reference TRBV7-8 and TRBJ1-3, reads GAGVSQSPRYKVAKRGQDVALRCDPISGHVSLFWYQQALGQGPEFLTYFQNEAQLDKSGLPSDRFFAERPEGSVSTLKIQRTQQEDSAVYLCASSLGGLGGNTIYFGEGSWLTVV.

This rearrangement joins TRBV2 to TRBJ1-5, with D perhaps matching TRBD1 (6 bases). Germline CDR1 SNHLY, CDR2 FYNNEI. This CDR3 comprises 16 residues. Trimming cost V 7 bases and J 0 bases, with 16 bases left between them. The CDR3 spells CASTKDSPYSNQPQHF. The CDR3 nucleotides are TGTGCCAGCACGAAGGACAGTCCGTATAGCAATCAGCCCCAGCATTTT.